The rows below give T cell receptor beta chains drawn from one sample of a study of T-cell reconstitution after alpha-beta-depleted transplantation in children. TCRdb re-called the PCR reads through MiXCR, storing one row per CDR3 protein. The sample shows about 200,000 distinct CDR3 sequences, roughly 15% of them seen only once. The sequences come from PBMCs from the stem cell graft donor, collected from the stem cell graft. The receptors shown here come from a human donor who donated a stem cell graft to a child with acute lymphoblastic leukemia. CDR3s include the opening cysteine and the closing phenylalanine or tryptophan. Fields, in order: V gene, D gene, J gene, CDR3 protein. A D gene is named only where the DNA matches it firmly.

TRBV12-3/TRBV12-4	-	TRBJ2-7	CASSRRRGYEQYF
TRBV20-1	-	TRBJ1-1	CSGGWGAVGNTEAFF
TRBV27	-	TRBJ2-6	CASSQVGANVLTF
TRBV4-1	-	TRBJ1-6	CASSQGGYHIHF
TRBV6-2/TRBV6-3	TRBD2	TRBJ2-1	CASIETSTSGSYNEQFF
TRBV5-5	-	TRBJ1-5	CARSSSPGLGHQPQHF
TRBV29-1	TRBD1	TRBJ1-1	CSLRQGFNTEAFF
TRBV7-2	TRBD1	TRBJ2-7	CASSKTTGGYEQYF
TRBV3-1	-	TRBJ1-1	CASSQQTENTEAFF
TRBV5-1	-	TRBJ1-2	CASSLAGAVYGYTF
TRBV19	-	TRBJ2-2	CASYARRNTGELFF
TRBV5-1	-	TRBJ2-6	CASSSYTLPGSGANGLTF
TRBV12-3/TRBV12-4	-	TRBJ1-5	CASSFRPNQPQHF
TRBV12-3/TRBV12-4	TRBD2	TRBJ2-1	CASSLGASGRGSNEQFF
TRBV27	-	TRBJ2-3	CASSLSVLSTDTQYF
TRBV10-3	-	TRBJ1-2	CAIRRDTNYGYTF
TRBV20-1	-	TRBJ1-6	CSARVAYNSPLHF
TRBV12-3/TRBV12-4	TRBD1	TRBJ1-4	CASSQNRGEDEKLFF
TRBV24-1	-	TRBJ2-5	CATSDNPQETQYF
TRBV20-1	TRBD2	TRBJ2-1	CSARDRLAGGAEQFF
TRBV11-3	-	TRBJ1-1	CASSSDTSTEAFF
TRBV5-1	-	TRBJ2-5	CASSADVETQYF
TRBV12-3/TRBV12-4	-	TRBJ2-7	CASSFLAGALYEQYF
TRBV5-1	TRBD2	TRBJ2-6	CASSPSGGAGANVLTF
TRBV6-6	-	TRBJ2-7	CASSYSGDEQYF
TRBV5-6	-	TRBJ1-2	CASSYGGRTYTF
TRBV5-1	-	TRBJ2-2	CASSGTPNTGELFF
TRBV11-2	TRBD2	TRBJ2-1	CASIAGGPYNEQFF
TRBV13	TRBD1	TRBJ1-1	CASSPGQYTEAFF
TRBV20-1	TRBD2	TRBJ2-1	CSANRDYYNEQFF
TRBV20-1	TRBD2	TRBJ2-3	CSADPTSGRTDTQYF
TRBV29-1	TRBD1	TRBJ2-7	CSVDRDRVYEQYF
TRBV12-3/TRBV12-4	-	TRBJ1-2	CASSLNRDGGYTF
TRBV7-9	TRBD1	TRBJ2-5	CASSPDRGKETQYF
TRBV3-1	-	TRBJ2-1	CASSQSRLGNEQFF
TRBV5-1	-	TRBJ2-7	CASSLSGRSQQYF
TRBV11-2	TRBD2	TRBJ2-6	CASTRGYLSGRISSGANVLTF
TRBV4-1	TRBD1	TRBJ2-3	CASSQSGQLADTQYF
TRBV18	-	TRBJ2-3	CASSQLLAPSDTQYF
TRBV28	-	TRBJ2-4	CASSRGGEGDIQYF
TRBV7-9	TRBD2	TRBJ2-1	CASSLGSGWSGRQRYF
TRBV12-5	-	TRBJ2-7	CASASGGVVWYEQYF
TRBV5-1	-	TRBJ2-5	CASRAHQETQYF
TRBV5-1	-	TRBJ2-5	CASSFESSFETQYF
TRBV10-2	TRBD2	TRBJ2-5	CASRGRERGETQYF
TRBV12-3/TRBV12-4	-	TRBJ1-1	CASSFLATAFF
TRBV3-1	TRBD2	TRBJ2-7	CASSQEGAGGPSSYEQYF
TRBV3-1	-	TRBJ2-4	CASSQDGRARSLKNIQYF
TRBV10-3	TRBD2	TRBJ2-1	CAISGRLADHSYNEQFF
TRBV5-1	TRBD2	TRBJ2-7	CASSLREVSYEQYF
TRBV5-1	TRBD2	TRBJ2-5	CASSLSGSQETQYF